A single sample is the source of the 21 T cell receptor beta chains below, sequenced in a study of blood T cell repertoires in COVID-19. Libraries were prepared by immunoSEQ multiplex PCR; TCRdb keeps only in-frame clonotypes and omits some of them. This sample has roughly 200,000 clones, with over 75% found just once. Sequencing was done on a sample of peripheral blood. The receptors were sampled from a human donor with active or convalescent COVID-19. The donor label of this sample is uncertain.

J is TRBJ1-1 and V is TRBV4-1; a possible D gene is TRBD1 (5 bases). The length of the CDR3 is 16 residues. Germline loops: CDR1 MGHRA, CDR2 YSYEKL. V was shortened by 3 bases and J by 3 bases, with 17 bases between the two germline ends. CDR3 DNA: TGCGCCAGCAGCCATTACTCGGGAGGGGTGGACACTGAAGCTTTCTTT. As protein: CASSHYSGGVDTEAFF.

This chain joins TRBV5-4 and TRBJ2-1, with 10 nucleotides matching TRBD1. CDR3 length: 17 residues. V shed 6 bases and J 0 bases; nucleotides not matched to a gene: 9. The germline V gene encodes CDR1 SGHNT and CDR2 YYREEE (reference sequence). The CDR3 reads CASTRGGQGDSYNEQFF. CDR3 coding DNA: TGTGCCAGCACCCGTGGCGGACAGGGGGACTCCTACAATGAGCAGTTCTTC. Filled out from reference TRBV5-4 and TRBJ2-1, the complete variable domain reads ETGVTQSPTHLIKTRGQQVTLRCSSQSGHNTVSWYQQALGQGPQFIFQYYREEENGRGNFPPRFSGLQFPNYSSELNVNALELDDSALYLCASTRGGQGDSYNEQFFGPGTRLTVL.

The chain has TRBV4-1 and TRBJ2-6, with D possibly matching TRBD1 (6 bases). Germline CDR1 and CDR2: MGHRA and YSYEKL. The CDR3 contains 18 residues. Deletions cut 1 base from V and 2 bases from J, with 15 bases between. Here the CDR3 DNA reads TGCGCCAGCAGCCAAGCCAGGGGACGAATTGCTGGGGCCAACGTCCTGACTTTC. Translated: CASSQARGRIAGANVLTF.

The CDR3 spells CASTPEGSYNSPLHF. DNA of the CDR3: TGTGCCAGCACCCCGGAGGGCTCCTATAATTCACCCCTCCACTTT. The gene calls are TRBV6-2 or TRBV6-3 and TRBJ1-6, with unresolved D. This CDR3 region has 15 residues. The germline V and J ends were trimmed by 7 bases and 0 bases, with 10 bases remaining between them. From germline, CDR1 is MNHEY and CDR2 SVGEGT.

The V gene is TRBV9, the J gene TRBJ2-3, with TRBD2 identical over 9 bases. The V segment lost 3 bases and the J segment 0 bases; nucleotides outside the gene matches: 5. CDR3 length: 16 amino acids. Germline V gene lookup returns CDR1 SGDLS and CDR2 YYNGEE. In DNA form, the CDR3 reads TGTGCCAGCAGCGGAAGACTAGCGGCAAGCACAGATACGCAGTATTTT. It encodes CASSGRLAASTDTQYF.

The rearrangement uses TRBV7-9 and TRBJ2-5, with D possibly TRBD2 on 7 matching bases. The V gene lost 1 base and the J gene lost 1 base, with 10 bases spanning the gap. The CDR3 totals 15 residues. Germline V gene data show CDR1 as SEHNR and CDR2 as FQNEAQ (reference sequence). The CDR3 sequence: CASSLDGGRQETQYF. The CDR3 DNA reads TGTGCCAGCAGCTTAGACGGGGGGCGCCAAGAGACCCAGTACTTC.

The chain carries TRBV20-1 and TRBJ1-5, with 7 bases matching TRBD1. CDR1 and CDR2 (germline): DFQATT, SNEGSKA (reference sequence). Trimming at V came to 3 bases and at J to 1 base, leaving 3 bases not matched to a gene. This CDR3 has 14 amino acids. DNA of the CDR3: TGCAGTGCTAGTACGACAGGGAGCAATCAGCCCCAGCATTTT. Its translation: CSASTTGSNQPQHF.

The chain recombines TRBV19 with TRBJ2-2; 16 bases agree with TRBD2. Germline V gene sequence: CDR1 LNHDA, CDR2 SQIVND (reference sequence). The junction had 1 base not matched to a gene; V was cut back by 4 bases and J by 5 bases. CDR3 length: 16 amino acids. The CDR3 DNA follows: TGTGCCAGTAGTACGGGACTAGCGGGGGGGACCGGGGAGCTGTTTTTT. Translation gives CASSTGLAGGTGELFF.

This clone was detected only once. The chain carries TRBV6-5 and TRBJ1-2; no definite D call. With 8 bases removed from V and 4 bases from J, the gap between germline ends came to 17 bases. The CDR3 runs to 14 residues. Germline assignment: CDR1 MNHEY and CDR2 SVGAGI. The CDR3 loop reads CASRRSRLIYGYTF. CDR3 DNA: TGTGCCAGCCGCAGGTCACGCCTCATCTATGGCTACACCTTC.

In DNA, the CDR3 is TGTGCCAGCAGTTTATTTCTAGGACTTCCGGGAGGCTACACCTTC. It codes for CASSLFLGLPGGYTF. The chain employs TRBV27 and TRBJ1-2, with D unresolved. V was shortened by 1 base and J by 8 bases, with 17 bases between the two germline ends. The CDR3 has 15 residues. The germline CDR1 and CDR2 sequences are MNHEY and SMNVEV (reference sequence).

The genes are TRBV4-3 and TRBJ1-5, with 9 bases fitting TRBD1. V was pared by 0 bases and J by 2 bases, with 2 bases of the junction left unmatched. Per germline, CDR1 LGHNA and CDR2 YSLEER. The CDR3 spans 16 residues. CDR3 residues: CASSQDWTGGNQPQHF. As DNA, the CDR3 is TGCGCCAGCAGCCAAGATTGGACAGGGGGCAATCAGCCCCAGCATTTT.

This clone has only one observation. The genes are TRBV6-2 or TRBV6-3 and TRBJ2-1, with D unresolved. This CDR3 comprises 13 residues. Trimming removed 5 bases from V and 4 bases from J, with 9 bases in between. The germline CDR1 and CDR2 sequences are MNHEY and SVGEGT. CDR3 loop: CASSAARYNEQFF. Written as DNA, the CDR3 is TGTGCCAGCAGTGCCGCGCGGTACAATGAGCAGTTCTTC.

The genes are TRBV5-1 and TRBJ2-3, with 7 nucleotides matching TRBD2. V shed 8 bases, J shed 1 base, and the junction held 10 bases outside the gene matches. CDR1 and CDR2 (germline): SGHRS, YFSETQ. The CDR3 spans 15 residues. The CDR3 protein is CASSARRGGTDTQYF. CDR3 bases: TGCGCCAGTAGCGCACGTCGGGGGGGCACAGATACGCAGTATTTT.

This chain connects TRBV7-9 to TRBJ1-5, with a tentative D call TRBD1 (5 bases). Trimming removed 0 bases from V and 0 bases from J, with 9 bases in between. Germline CDR1 SEHNR, CDR2 FQNEAQ (reference sequence). The CDR3 is made up of 16 amino acids. The CDR3 loop is CASSLATEYSNQPQHF. The CDR3 DNA follows: TGTGCCAGCAGCTTAGCGACAGAGTATAGCAATCAGCCCCAGCATTTT.

This clone was seen a handful of times. The chain has TRBV5-4 and TRBJ2-2; 9 bases map to TRBD2. V trimming: 0 bases; J trimming: 6 bases; junction bases outside the gene matches: 9. The CDR3 consists of 17 residues. Germline CDR1 reads SGHNT; CDR2 reads YYREEE (reference sequence). CDR3 in DNA: TGTGCCAGCAGCTTGGGAGTTCGCGGGGGGGCGTCCGGGGAGCTGTTTTTT. This translates into CASSLGVRGGASGELFF.

This chain joins TRBV13 and TRBJ2-1; 9 bases fit TRBD2. The V gene's germline CDR1 is PRHDT and CDR2 FYEKMQ (reference sequence). V shed 3 bases and J 4 bases; nucleotides not matched to a gene: 10. This CDR3 comprises 17 residues. The CDR3 nucleotides are TGTGCCAGCAGCTTCGCGATTGGGCTAGCGGGATACAATGAGCAGTTCTTC. Its protein is CASSFAIGLAGYNEQFF.

The chain combines TRBV11-2 with TRBJ2-1, with 8 bases that match TRBD1. V lost 5 bases and J lost 3; bases outside the gene matches: 12. This CDR3 is 17 amino acids long. CDR1 is SGHAT and CDR2 is FQNNGV in the germline V gene. The CDR3 loop is CASSPSRDRGNYNEQFF. The DNA for the CDR3 is TGTGCCAGCAGCCCGTCCCGAGACAGGGGTAACTACAATGAGCAGTTCTTC.

The chain links TRBV11-2 to TRBJ1-1, with TRBD1 identical over 8 bases. The J segment lost 1 base and the V segment lost 5 bases, leaving 6 bases of the junction unmatched. The CDR3 has 15 amino acids. CDR1 and CDR2 (germline): SGHAT, FQNNGV. The CDR3 coding sequence is TGTGCCAGCAGCCTTACACAGGGGGGGAACACTGAAGCTTTCTTT. Its protein product is CASSLTQGGNTEAFF.

This clone occurred a few times. The CDR3 loop is CVSQGLGDTEAFF. DNA for the CDR3: TGTGTGAGTCAGGGGCTGGGGGACACTGAAGCTTTCTTT. The genes are TRBV12-3 or TRBV12-4 and TRBJ1-1; TRBD1 might be the D (6 bases). CDR3 size: 13 residues.

The genes are TRBV6-2 or TRBV6-3 and TRBJ2-4; 7 bases align to TRBD1. This CDR3 has 14 residues. CDR1 is MNHEY and CDR2 is SVGEGT in the germline V gene. V was pared by 6 bases and J by 7 bases, with 9 bases of the junction left unmatched. The CDR3 nucleotides are TGTGCCAGCAGCCCCCACACAGGGGAGAACATTCAGTACTTC. It yields the protein CASSPHTGENIQYF.

The chain has TRBV11-3 and TRBJ2-5; TRBD2 is a possible D gene (7 bases). The CDR3 is 16 residues long. The germline CDR1 and CDR2 sequences are SGHNT and YENEEA. The V end lost 3 bases, the J end lost 2 bases, and 16 bases lay between the germline ends. The CDR3 region is CASSLGLGGHQETQYF. CDR3 nucleotide sequence: TGTGCCAGCAGCTTGGGTTTGGGGGGGCATCAAGAGACCCAGTACTTC. Supplemented by reference TRBV11-3 and TRBJ2-5, the full variable domain reads EAGVVQSPRYKIIEKKQPVAFWCNPISGHNTLYWYLQNLGQGPELLIRYENEEAVDDSQLPKDRFSAERLKGVDSTLKIQPAELGDSAVYLCASSLGLGGHQETQYFGPGTRLLVL.